This T cell receptor (beta chain) derives from a study of T cell responses to AZD1222 COVID-19 vaccine. As to this clone: The antigen is undetermined.

The table came from immunoSEQ multiplex PCR; TCRdb's copy has only in-frame clones and leaves some out. Counted here are approximately 150,000 clones, 90% to 95% occurring once; the ten biggest clones make up 0.7% to 0.9%. Study-level findings and limits: White British ancestry dominated among donors, who included more females, and clonal diversity was possibly underestimated. CD4 TCRs associated with vaccination spanned spike, dominating at 160-218 and 743-854.

The sequence derives from an adult in good health. The sequenced sample was peripheral blood, obtained on day 0 of AZD1222 vaccination.

The chain's CDR3 is CASGGDLDYEQYF. Written as DNA, the CDR3 is TGTGCCAGCGGTGGGGACTTAGACTACGAGCAGTACTTC. This sequence joins TRBV2 and TRBJ2-7, with a possible D match to TRBD2 (6 bases). The V end lost 8 bases, the J end lost 3 bases, and 14 bases lay between the germline ends. Germline loops: CDR1 SNHLY, CDR2 FYNNEI. This CDR3 spans 13 amino acids.